This T cell receptor (beta chain) was observed in a study of T-cell memory formation after mild COVID-19. Trimming pared 1 base from V and 8 bases from J, leaving 5 bases between. The CDR3 has 10 amino acids. The germline CDR1 and CDR2 sequences are SQVTM and ANQGSEA. Findings of the study overall: Some responding clones appeared in pre-infection memory, suggesting cross-reactive memory joined. CD4/CD8 balance characterized clones contracting day 15 to 85, and CD4+ skew characterized later expanders.

In TCRdb, the 5' RACE reads were re-called with MiXCR into one record per CDR3 protein. This sample yields fewer than 350,000 distinct CDR3 sequences, of which 8% to 9% are seen a single time; around a fifth belongs to the top ten. This clonotype was seen a few times. Its antigen is unidentified. The clonotype was recovered from a man aged 18 to 29 who had mild COVID-19 (a few samples of this study predate the infection). Cell type and time point are not known. The sequencing sample was made of PBMCs or a T cell subset sorted from them (not recorded which). J is TRBJ1-1 and V is TRBV29-1; the D is unclear. The CDR3 is CSVEGTEAFF. As DNA, the CDR3 is TGCAGCGTTGAAGGTACAGAAGCTTTCTTT. Looking up the rest from reference TRBV29-1 and TRBJ1-1 gives the full variable domain: SAVISQKPSRDICQRGTSLTIQCQVDSQVTMMFWYRQQPGQSLTLIATANQGSEATYESGFVIDKFPISRPNLTFSTLTVSNMSPEDSSIYLCSVEGTEAFFGQGTRLTVV.